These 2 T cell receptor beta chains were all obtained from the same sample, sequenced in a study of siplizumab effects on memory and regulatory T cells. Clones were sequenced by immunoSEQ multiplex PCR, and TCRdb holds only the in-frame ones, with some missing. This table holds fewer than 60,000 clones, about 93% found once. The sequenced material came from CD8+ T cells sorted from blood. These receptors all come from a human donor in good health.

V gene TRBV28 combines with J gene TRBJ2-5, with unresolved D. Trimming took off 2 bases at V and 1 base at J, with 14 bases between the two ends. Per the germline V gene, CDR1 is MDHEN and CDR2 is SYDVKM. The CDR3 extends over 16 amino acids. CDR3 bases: TGTGCCAGCAGTTTAGTTGGCCCCCCGACCCAAGAGACCCAGTACTTC. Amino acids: CASSLVGPPTQETQYF.

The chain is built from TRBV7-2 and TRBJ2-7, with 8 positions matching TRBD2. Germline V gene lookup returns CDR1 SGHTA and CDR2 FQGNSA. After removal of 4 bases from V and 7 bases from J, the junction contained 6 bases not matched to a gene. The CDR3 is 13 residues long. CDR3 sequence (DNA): TGTGCCAGCAGCTCAGGACTAGCACGGGAGCAGTACTTC. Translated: CASSSGLAREQYF. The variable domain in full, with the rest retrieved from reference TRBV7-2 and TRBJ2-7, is GAGVSQSPSNKVTEKGKDVELRCDPISGHTALYWYRQSLGQGLEFLIYFQGNSAPDKSGLPSDRFSAERTGGSVSTLTIQRTQQEDSAVYLCASSSGLAREQYFGPGTRLTVT.